This T cell receptor (beta chain) was sequenced during a study of T cell changes during pregnancy in multiple sclerosis. Germline V lookup: CDR1 MNHEY, CDR2 SVGAGI. This CDR3 is built from 13 residues. The protocol was immunoSEQ multiplex PCR, while the TCRdb copy is restricted to in-frame clones and leaves out a portion. The sample records just over 65,000 clones, roughly nine tenths being singletons. The clonotype comes from a female donor with multiple sclerosis, enrolled in a pregnancy study. V is TRBV6-5 and J is TRBJ2-5; D is unresolved. The tail of the sequence fits TRBJ2-7 better, so the J call may be wrong. The input for sequencing was peripheral blood, taken in the second trimester of pregnancy. CDR3 nucleotide sequence: TGTGCCAGCAGTTTCAGGTGGGTGTACGAGCAGTACTTC. Amino acid sequence: CASSFRWVYEQYF.